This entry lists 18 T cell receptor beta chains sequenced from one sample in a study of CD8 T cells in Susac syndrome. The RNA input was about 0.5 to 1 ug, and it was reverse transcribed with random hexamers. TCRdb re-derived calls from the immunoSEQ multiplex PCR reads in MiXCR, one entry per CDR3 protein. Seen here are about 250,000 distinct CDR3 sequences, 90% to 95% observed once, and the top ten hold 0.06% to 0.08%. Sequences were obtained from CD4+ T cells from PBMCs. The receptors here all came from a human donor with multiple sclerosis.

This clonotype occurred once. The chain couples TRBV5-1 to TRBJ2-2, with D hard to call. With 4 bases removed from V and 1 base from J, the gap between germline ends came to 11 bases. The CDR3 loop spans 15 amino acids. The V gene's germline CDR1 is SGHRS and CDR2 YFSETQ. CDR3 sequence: CASSPYPLNTGELFF. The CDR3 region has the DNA TGCGCCAGCAGCCCCTACCCCCTGAACACCGGGGAGCTGTTTTTT.

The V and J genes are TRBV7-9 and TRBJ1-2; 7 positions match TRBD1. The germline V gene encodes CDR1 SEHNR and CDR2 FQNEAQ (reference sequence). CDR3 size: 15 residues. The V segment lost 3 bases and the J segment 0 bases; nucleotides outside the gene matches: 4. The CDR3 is CASSFGTDANYGYTF. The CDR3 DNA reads TGTGCCAGCAGCTTTGGGACAGACGCTAACTATGGCTACACCTTC.

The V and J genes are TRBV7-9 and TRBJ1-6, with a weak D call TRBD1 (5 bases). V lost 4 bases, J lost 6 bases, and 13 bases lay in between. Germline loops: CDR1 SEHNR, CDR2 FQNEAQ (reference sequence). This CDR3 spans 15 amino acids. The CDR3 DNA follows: TGTGCCAGCAGCTCACCGGGACGGACTAATTCACCCCTCCACTTT. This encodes CASSSPGRTNSPLHF.

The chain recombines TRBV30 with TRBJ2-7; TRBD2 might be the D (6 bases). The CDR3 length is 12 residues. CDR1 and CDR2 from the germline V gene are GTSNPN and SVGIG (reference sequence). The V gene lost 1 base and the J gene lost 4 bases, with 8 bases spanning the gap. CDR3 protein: CAWSERGYEQYV. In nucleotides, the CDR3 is TGTGCCTGGAGTGAACGGGGGTACGAGCAGTACGTC.

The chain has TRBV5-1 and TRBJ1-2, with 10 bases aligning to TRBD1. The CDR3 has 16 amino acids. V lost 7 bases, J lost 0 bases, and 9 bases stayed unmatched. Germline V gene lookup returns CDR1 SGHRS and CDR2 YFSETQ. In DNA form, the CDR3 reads TGCGCCAGCCCCCGGACAGGGGGATTAGCTAACTATGGCTACACCTTC. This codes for CASPRTGGLANYGYTF.

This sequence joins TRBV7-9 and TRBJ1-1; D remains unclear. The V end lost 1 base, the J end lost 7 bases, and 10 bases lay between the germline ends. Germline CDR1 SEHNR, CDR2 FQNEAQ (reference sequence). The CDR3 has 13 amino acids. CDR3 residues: CASSLGRANEAFF. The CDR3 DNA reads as TGTGCCAGCAGCTTAGGGCGAGCGAATGAAGCTTTCTTT.

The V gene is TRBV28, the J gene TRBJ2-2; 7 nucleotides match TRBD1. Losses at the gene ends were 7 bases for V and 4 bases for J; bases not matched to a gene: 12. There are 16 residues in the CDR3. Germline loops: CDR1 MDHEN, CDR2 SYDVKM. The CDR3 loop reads CASIRTGASGTGELFF. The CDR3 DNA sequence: TGTGCCAGCATCCGAACAGGGGCCTCGGGCACCGGGGAGCTGTTTTTT.

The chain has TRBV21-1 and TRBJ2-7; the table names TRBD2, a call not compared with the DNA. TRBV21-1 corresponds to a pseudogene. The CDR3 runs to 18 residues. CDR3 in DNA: TGTGCCAGCAGCTCTAGCGAGCGAGACAACGAAAGCTCCTACGAGCAGTACGTC. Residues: CASSSSERDNESSYEQYV.

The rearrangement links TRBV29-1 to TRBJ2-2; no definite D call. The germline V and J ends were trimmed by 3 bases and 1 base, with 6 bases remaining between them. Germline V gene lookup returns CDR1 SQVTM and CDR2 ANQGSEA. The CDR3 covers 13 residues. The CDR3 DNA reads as TGCAGCGTTGACGGGCAGAACACCGGGGAGCTGTTTTTT. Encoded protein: CSVDGQNTGELFF.

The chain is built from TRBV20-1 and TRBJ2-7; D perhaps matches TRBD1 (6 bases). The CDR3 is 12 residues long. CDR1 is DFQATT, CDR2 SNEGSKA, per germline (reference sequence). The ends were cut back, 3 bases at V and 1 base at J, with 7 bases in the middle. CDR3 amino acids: CSARTGSYEQYF. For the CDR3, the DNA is TGCAGTGCTAGGACAGGTTCCTACGAGCAGTACTTC.

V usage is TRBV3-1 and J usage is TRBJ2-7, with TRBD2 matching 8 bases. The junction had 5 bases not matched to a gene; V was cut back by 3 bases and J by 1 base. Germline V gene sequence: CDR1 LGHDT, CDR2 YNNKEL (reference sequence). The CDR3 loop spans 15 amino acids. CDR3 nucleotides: TGTGCCAGCAGCCACGGGACTAGTATGTCCTACGAGCAGTACTTC. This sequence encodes CASSHGTSMSYEQYF.

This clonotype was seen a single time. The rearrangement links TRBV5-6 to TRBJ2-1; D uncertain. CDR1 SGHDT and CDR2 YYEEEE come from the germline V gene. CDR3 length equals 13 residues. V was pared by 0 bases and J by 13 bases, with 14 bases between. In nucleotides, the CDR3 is TGTGCCAGCAGCTTGGCCAGTCCGGCTTCCCAGTTCTTC. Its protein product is CASSLASPASQFF.

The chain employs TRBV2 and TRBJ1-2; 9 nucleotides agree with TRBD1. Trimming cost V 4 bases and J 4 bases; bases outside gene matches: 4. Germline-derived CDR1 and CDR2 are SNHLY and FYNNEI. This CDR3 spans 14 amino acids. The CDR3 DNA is TGTGCCAGCAGTGGAGACAGGGGGGTCTATGGCTACACCTTC. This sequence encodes CASSGDRGVYGYTF.

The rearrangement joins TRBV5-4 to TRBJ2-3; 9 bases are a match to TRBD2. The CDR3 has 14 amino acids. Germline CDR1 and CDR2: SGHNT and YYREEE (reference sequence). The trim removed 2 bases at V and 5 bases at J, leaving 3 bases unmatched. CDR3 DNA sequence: TGTGCCAGCAGCTTAGAACTAGCGGGAGATACGCAGTATTTT. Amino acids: CASSLELAGDTQYF.

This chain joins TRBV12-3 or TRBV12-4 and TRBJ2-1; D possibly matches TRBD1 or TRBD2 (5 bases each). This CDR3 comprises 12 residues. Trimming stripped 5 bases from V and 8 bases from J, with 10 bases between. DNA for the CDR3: TGTGCCAGCAGTCCCGGGGCGTATGAGCAGTTCTTC. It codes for CASSPGAYEQFF.

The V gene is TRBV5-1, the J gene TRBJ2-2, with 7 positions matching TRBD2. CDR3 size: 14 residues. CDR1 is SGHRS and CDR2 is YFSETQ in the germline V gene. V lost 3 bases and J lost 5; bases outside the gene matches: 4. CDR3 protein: CASSWGGLTGELFF. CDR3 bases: TGCGCCAGCAGCTGGGGAGGGCTGACCGGGGAGCTGTTTTTT.

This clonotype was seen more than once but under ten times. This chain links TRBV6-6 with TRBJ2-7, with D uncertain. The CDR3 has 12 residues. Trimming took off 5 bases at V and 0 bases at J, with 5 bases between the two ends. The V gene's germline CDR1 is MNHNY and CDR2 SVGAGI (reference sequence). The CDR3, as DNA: TGTGCCAGCAGTCCGACCTCCTACGAGCAGTACGTC. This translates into CASSPTSYEQYV.

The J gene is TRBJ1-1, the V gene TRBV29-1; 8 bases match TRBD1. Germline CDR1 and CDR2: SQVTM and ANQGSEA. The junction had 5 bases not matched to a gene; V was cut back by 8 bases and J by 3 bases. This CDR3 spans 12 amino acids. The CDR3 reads CSTGTGDTEAFF. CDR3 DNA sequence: TGCAGCACAGGGACAGGTGACACTGAAGCTTTCTTT. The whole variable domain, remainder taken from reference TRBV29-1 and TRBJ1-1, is SAVISQKPSRDICQRGTSLTIQCQVDSQVTMMFWYRQQPGQSLTLIATANQGSEATYESGFVIDKFPISRPNLTFSTLTVSNMSPEDSSIYLCSTGTGDTEAFFGQGTRLTVV.